The 29 T cell receptor beta chains given below trace back to one sample, sequenced in a study of T cells in Graves' hyperthyroidism and ophthalmopathy. Using RNA transcripts as the source, TCR beta CDR3 regions were amplified. HTBI primers were used for first-round RT-PCR of the TCR CDR3. From the multiplex PCR reads, TCRdb called clonotypes with MiXCR, one entry per CDR3 protein. The sample shows more than 500,000 distinct CDR3 sequences, roughly 45% of them seen only once. What was sequenced was peripheral blood or thyroid tissue (not recorded which). The receptors were gathered from an adult woman with Graves' disease, either hyperthyroidism or ophthalmopathy (not recorded which).

This chain joins TRBV11-2 and TRBJ2-7; D is uncertain. Germline CDR1 is SGHAT and CDR2 is FQNNGV. The CDR3 length is 12 residues. V dropped 6 bases and J dropped 0 bases, with 6 bases sitting between them. The CDR3 protein is CASRRSSYEQYF. CDR3 in DNA: TGTGCCAGCAGGCGAAGCTCCTACGAGCAGTACTTC.

This clonotype was counted only a few times. V and J are TRBV5-4 and TRBJ2-7, with D unresolved. The ends were cut back, 5 bases at V and 3 bases at J, with 15 bases in the middle. The V gene's germline CDR1 is SGHNT and CDR2 YYREEE (reference sequence). This CDR3 region has 14 residues. CDR3 DNA sequence: TGTGCCAGCAGTTCACCCCCACAGTACTACGAGCAGTACTTC. Translating it yields CASSSPPQYYEQYF.

This clonotype showed up many times. V and J are TRBV6-1 and TRBJ1-4; no firm D call. The germline CDR1 and CDR2 sequences are MNHNS and SASEGT. Trimming cost V 4 bases and J 2 bases, with 17 bases left between them. CDR3 size: 17 residues. CDR3: CASSARFSGATNEKLFF. In DNA form, the CDR3 reads TGTGCCAGCAGTGCACGTTTTTCGGGAGCGACTAATGAAAAACTGTTTTTT.

CDR3 sequence: CSANAGGPQETQYF. CDR3 nucleotides: TGCAGTGCTAATGCGGGAGGGCCCCAAGAGACCCAGTACTTC. The chain has TRBV20-1 and TRBJ2-5; TRBD2 matches 9 bases. Germline trimming cut 4 bases from V and 1 base from J; bases unmatched to any gene: 4. This CDR3 comprises 14 residues. Germline V CDR1 and CDR2: DFQATT, SNEGSKA (reference sequence).

A note on this clonotype: This is likely a read error, given that the CDR3 carries no conserved phenylalanine or tryptophan at its end. The limits of the CDR3 on the DNA are not certain, so only TCRdb's listed CDR3 is given. This chain uses TRBV5-1 with TRBJ1-2. The CDR3 has 14 amino acids, counting both end residues. Germline V lookup: CDR1 SGHRS, CDR2 YFSETQ. The CDR3 region is CASSLGVITMATPG.

The chain uses TRBV20-1 and TRBJ2-3; D is possibly TRBD2 (5 bases). Germline V gives CDR1 DFQATT, CDR2 SNEGSKA (reference sequence). V lost 6 bases, J lost 0 bases, and 10 bases lay in between. The CDR3 extends over 13 amino acids. DNA for the CDR3: TGCAGTGCCGCGGGCGTTAGCACAGATACGCAGTATTTT. Translated: CSAAGVSTDTQYF.

This clonotype was detected only a few times. The CDR3 sequence is CAIGTIAGSTGELFF. CDR3 nucleotide sequence: TGTGCCATCGGGACGATAGCGGGAAGCACCGGGGAGCTGTTTTTT. The chain is built from TRBV10-3 and TRBJ2-2; 8 nucleotides line up with TRBD2. The germline gives CDR1 ENHRY, CDR2 SYGVKD. The CDR3 loop spans 15 amino acids. V gave up 8 bases and J gave up 4 bases; unmatched junction bases: 9.

About this clonotype: One junction end disagrees with the germline gene, perhaps due to a read error. Here the CDR3 reads CASSKRRGEKLFF. The CDR3 DNA reads TGTGCCAGCAGTAAGCGGAGAGGGGAAAAACTGTTTTTT. V and J are TRBV24-1 and TRBJ1-4; D not certain. The CDR3 length is 13 residues. Germline assignment: CDR1 KGHDR and CDR2 SFDVKD.

This clonotype was counted once. The V gene is TRBV20-1, the J gene TRBJ1-2; weak D call: TRBD1 (6 bases). This CDR3 is 14 amino acids long. Germline V gives CDR1 DFQATT, CDR2 SNEGSKA (reference sequence). The germline V and J ends were trimmed by 8 bases and 6 bases, with 22 bases remaining between them. CDR3: CSFRDTSGDDGYTF. The CDR3 DNA is TGCAGTTTCCGGGACACTTCCGGGGACGATGGCTACACCTTC.

This sequence joins TRBV7-9 and TRBJ1-1; D is undetermined. Germline V gene lookup returns CDR1 SEHNR and CDR2 FQNEAQ (reference sequence). The V end lost 7 bases, the J end lost 5 bases, and 14 bases lay between the germline ends. The CDR3 extends over 13 amino acids. The CDR3 DNA sequence: TGTGCCAGCACCGAGGGTACGGGAACTGAAGCTTTCTTT. Translation gives CASTEGTGTEAFF.

J is TRBJ1-2 and V is TRBV14; TRBD1 matches at 7 bases. This CDR3 is 14 amino acids long. CDR1 is SGHDN and CDR2 is FVKESK in the germline V gene. J lost 1 base, V lost 4 bases, and 3 bases had no gene match. In DNA, the CDR3 is TGTGCCAGCAGCCGGGACAGTCATAACTATGGCTACACCTTC. Translation gives CASSRDSHNYGYTF.

The CDR3 DNA is TGTGCCAGCAGCCCCCGGGACAGGGTTTCACCCCTCCACTTT. It is translated as CASSPRDRVSPLHF. This sequence joins TRBV6-5 and TRBJ1-6, with TRBD1 identical over 9 bases. The germline gives CDR1 MNHEY, CDR2 SVGAGI. This CDR3 is built from 14 residues. Trimming at V came to 6 bases and at J to 9 bases, leaving 6 bases not matched to a gene.

This clonotype has just one count. This sequence joins TRBV20-1 and TRBJ1-1, with D hard to call. Germline V gene lookup returns CDR1 DFQATT and CDR2 SNEGSKA (reference sequence). The CDR3 covers 10 residues. V shed 5 bases and J shed 11 bases, with 12 bases lying between them. CDR3 in amino acids: CSASRLRAFF. The CDR3 region has the DNA TGCAGTGCTTCCCGGCTAAGGGCTTTCTTT.

This chain links TRBV2 with TRBJ2-2; no firm D call. The V gene lost 9 bases and the J gene lost 3 bases, with 14 bases spanning the gap. There are 14 residues in the CDR3. Germline-derived CDR1 and CDR2 are SNHLY and FYNNEI. The CDR3 region is CARGRPQHTGELFF. CDR3 sequence (DNA): TGTGCCAGAGGAAGACCACAACACACCGGGGAGCTGTTTTTT.

At least ten counts were recorded for this clonotype. The chain employs TRBV4-1 and TRBJ1-5, with 10 nucleotides matching TRBD1. V shed 0 bases, J shed 3 bases, and the junction held 2 bases outside the gene matches. Germline CDR1 MGHRA, CDR2 YSYEKL. CDR3 size: 16 residues. The CDR3 loop reads CASSQEGQGYNQPQHF. DNA for the CDR3: TGCGCCAGCAGCCAAGAGGGACAGGGGTACAATCAGCCCCAGCATTTT.

This clonotype was observed once. Given the absence of the conserved phenylalanine or tryptophan at the CDR3 end, a read error is likely. The DNA is left out, because the CDR3 cannot be placed on it with certainty; the CDR3 is given as TCRdb lists it. V and J are TRBV2 and TRBJ1-4; the table's D call of TRBD1 was not tested on the DNA. The CDR3 adds up to 10 amino acids, both ends counted. Germline CDR1 reads SNHLY; CDR2 reads FYNNEI. Here the CDR3 reads CASSQGRVNY.

This clonotype was seen ten or more times. The chain joins TRBV19 to TRBJ1-2, with a possible D match to TRBD1 (6 bases). The CDR3 runs 15 residues. In germline, CDR1 is LNHDA, CDR2 SQIVND (reference sequence). Trimming shortened V by 0 bases and J by 4 bases, and 12 bases separated the two germline ends. The CDR3 loop reads CASSIDGQSAYGYTF. CDR3 coding DNA: TGTGCCAGTAGTATAGATGGACAGTCTGCCTATGGCTACACCTTC.

This sequence joins TRBV19 and TRBJ1-5; no clear D gene. This CDR3 has 15 residues. Trimming stripped 3 bases from V and 3 bases from J, with 12 bases between. CDR1 LNHDA and CDR2 SQIVND come from the germline V gene (reference sequence). The CDR3 DNA reads TGTGCCAGTAGTATCGTGTCCGGGGACAATCAGCCCCAGCATTTT. This gives the protein CASSIVSGDNQPQHF.

This clonotype came up many times. This rearrangement joins TRBV4-1 to TRBJ1-2; TRBD1 agrees at 8 bases. CDR3 length: 15 amino acids. Germline CDR1 is MGHRA and CDR2 is YSYEKL. Trimming at V came to 5 bases and at J to 6 bases, leaving 11 bases not matched to a gene. The CDR3 protein is CASSKSGQAIDGYTF. The CDR3 nucleotides are TGCGCCAGCAGCAAATCGGGACAGGCCATTGATGGCTACACCTTC.

The chain links TRBV7-9 to TRBJ2-5, with 12 bases lining up with TRBD1. Germline CDR1 and CDR2: SEHNR and FQNEAQ (reference sequence). Trimming cost V 5 bases and J 4 bases; bases outside gene matches: 8. The CDR3 sequence is 16 residues long. CDR3 in amino acids: CASSPPRDRGLETQYF. The CDR3, as DNA: TGTGCCAGCAGCCCACCCCGGGACAGGGGGCTAGAGACCCAGTACTTC. Full variable domain (missing parts from reference TRBV7-9 and TRBJ2-5): DTGVSQNPRHKITKRGQNVTFRCDPISEHNRLYWYRQTLGQGPEFLTYFQNEAQLEKSRLLSDRFSAERPKGSFSTLEIQRTEQGDSAMYLCASSPPRDRGLETQYFGPGTRLLVL.

This clonotype was counted only a few times. The J gene is TRBJ2-7, the V gene TRBV14; 8 bases align to TRBD2. The CDR3 has 14 residues. V gave up 4 bases and J gave up 4 bases; unmatched junction bases: 6. The germline CDR1 and CDR2 sequences are SGHDN and FVKESK. DNA for the CDR3: TGTGCCAGCAGCCCGATAGCGGGACCTTACGAGCAGTACTTC. This codes for CASSPIAGPYEQYF. The full variable domain, completed using reference TRBV14 and TRBJ2-7, is EAGVTQFPSHSVIEKGQTVTLRCDPISGHDNLYWYRRVMGKEIKFLLHFVKESKQDESGMPNNRFLAERTGGTYSTLKVQPAELEDSGVYFCASSPIAGPYEQYFGPGTRLTVT.

This clonotype was recorded a few times. V usage is TRBV15 and J usage is TRBJ2-5, with TRBD2 identical over 7 bases. The CDR3 is 14 amino acids. V lost 1 base to trimming and J lost 7 bases; unmatched junction nucleotides: 6. CDR1 and CDR2 (germline): LNHNV, YYDKDF (reference sequence). The DNA of the CDR3 is TGTGCCACCAGCAGAGTGGGCTGGGGGGGGACCCAGTACTTC. Amino acids: CATSRVGWGGTQYF.

V and J are TRBV7-7 and TRBJ2-7; D is unclear. This CDR3 contains 16 residues. The V gene lost 1 base and the J gene lost 6 bases, with 19 bases spanning the gap. CDR1 SSHAT and CDR2 FNYEAQ come from the germline V gene (reference sequence). As DNA, the CDR3 is TGTGCCAGCAGCTTAGGACCAGGAGTGACCCCCTCCGAGCAGTACTTC. Translated, it gives CASSLGPGVTPSEQYF.

The V gene is TRBV7-9, the J gene TRBJ1-6, with 7 bases matching TRBD1. CDR3 length: 15 residues. Looked up from germline, CDR1 is SEHNR and CDR2 is FQNEAQ (reference sequence). Unmatched junction bases numbered 7, after V lost 1 base and J lost 10 bases. CDR3 region: CASSLGGPGGSPLHF. DNA for the CDR3: TGTGCCAGCAGCTTAGGAGGGCCAGGGGGATCACCCCTCCACTTT.

The gene calls are TRBV7-9 and TRBJ1-2; D is uncertain. The CDR3 spans 13 residues. V dropped 11 bases and J dropped 1 base, with 14 bases sitting between them. Per germline, CDR1 SEHNR and CDR2 FQNEAQ (reference sequence). CDR3 protein: CALRQEINYGYTF. The CDR3, as DNA: TGTGCCTTGAGGCAGGAGATTAACTATGGCTACACCTTC.

V gene TRBV9 combines with J gene TRBJ1-4; D is perhaps TRBD1 (5 bases). This CDR3 contains 15 residues. Germline V CDR1 and CDR2: SGDLS, YYNGEE. Trimming took 0 bases from V and 8 from J, leaving 14 bases between them. The CDR3 sequence is CASSVDGQGGEKLFF. CDR3 in DNA: TGTGCCAGCAGCGTAGACGGGCAGGGCGGCGAAAAACTGTTTTTT.

This clonotype came up many times. CDR3: CSALVGGGGTGELFF. In DNA, the CDR3 is TGCAGCGCTCTAGTGGGGGGAGGAGGTACCGGGGAGCTGTTTTTT. This chain uses TRBV29-1 with TRBJ2-2; a weak D match, TRBD2 (6 bases). This CDR3 is built from 15 residues. Germline V CDR1 and CDR2: SQVTM, ANQGSEA. The V end was cut by 7 bases, the J end by 5 bases, with 20 bases between.

This clonotype appeared a single time. The junction and the germline gene differ at one end; a read error may be behind it. V is TRBV19 and J is TRBJ1-3; D gene uncertain. Germline CDR1 reads LNHDA; CDR2 reads SQIVND (reference sequence). The CDR3 covers 16 residues. The CDR3 DNA is TGCGCCAGCAGCCCAAGGGCTCGGACGGATGGAAACACCATATATTTT. This gives the protein CASSPRARTDGNTIYF.

The table lists this clonotype with a few counts. This chain joins TRBV7-2 and TRBJ2-5; the D call may be TRBD1 or TRBD2 (5 bases each). This CDR3 is built from 14 residues. Trimming stripped 1 base from V and 5 bases from J, with 11 bases between. CDR1 and CDR2 from the germline V gene are SGHTA and FQGNSA. The CDR3 nucleotides are TGTGCCAGCAGCTTAGATACGGGGCGGGAGACCCAGTACTTC. It is translated as CASSLDTGRETQYF.